Listed below are T cell receptor beta chains from one sample, sequenced in a study of blood T cells in healthy people across ages. TCRdb fed the 5' RACE reads into MiXCR, producing one record per CDR3 protein. The data contain roughly 930,000 distinct CDR3 sequences, roughly 52% of them singletons. The sequencing sample was made of blood. These receptors originate from a man aged 25-45 years in good health. The CDR3 runs from the conserved cysteine through the conserved F or W. A D gene is named only where the DNA matches it firmly. Not every row has a clone size; where given, it reads once, few, many or a size class.

D gene: .
V gene: TRBV7-2
J gene: TRBJ2-7
clone size: .
CDR3 protein: CASSLIESSYEQYF
CDR3 DNA: TGTGCCAGCAGCTTAATAGAGAGCTCCTACGAGCAGTACTTC

D gene: .
V gene: TRBV7-9
J gene: TRBJ1-5
clone size: many
CDR3 protein: CASSNDVQPQHF
CDR3 DNA: TGTGCCAGCAGCAATGACGTCCAGCCCCAGCATTTT

D gene: TRBD1
V gene: TRBV4-3
J gene: TRBJ1-5
clone size: few
CDR3 protein: CASSQGTGGNQPQHF
CDR3 DNA: TGCGCCAGCAGCCAAGGGACAGGGGGCAATCAGCCCCAGCATTTT

D gene: .
V gene: TRBV7-2
J gene: TRBJ1-2
clone size: .
CDR3 protein: CASSVTRDSREGYTF
CDR3 DNA: TGTGCCAGCAGCGTGACCAGAGACTCCCGAGAGGGCTACACCTTC

D gene: .
V gene: TRBV6-5
J gene: TRBJ1-6
clone size: few
CDR3 protein: CASNGGPSYNSPLHF
CDR3 DNA: TGTGCCAGCAACGGGGGGCCCTCCTATAATTCACCCCTCCACTTT

D gene: TRBD1
V gene: TRBV4-3
J gene: TRBJ2-1
clone size: few
CDR3 protein: CASSQGRDRYYNEQFF
CDR3 DNA: TGCGCCAGCAGCCAAGGTCGGGACAGATACTACAATGAGCAGTTCTTC

D gene: .
V gene: TRBV19
J gene: TRBJ2-1
clone size: few
CDR3 protein: CASKAWGEQFF
CDR3 DNA: TGTGCCAGTAAGGCATGGGGTGAGCAGTTCTTC

D gene: .
V gene: TRBV5-1
J gene: TRBJ2-7
clone size: .
CDR3 protein: CANVGGRAYEQYF
CDR3 DNA: TGCGCCAACGTGGGGGGCAGGGCCTACGAGCAGTACTTC

D gene: .
V gene: TRBV25-1
J gene: TRBJ1-6
clone size: .
CDR3 protein: CASSGRTPRGSSYNSPLHF
CDR3 DNA: TGTGCCAGCAGTGGTCGAACACCGAGGGGAAGCTCCTATAATTCACCCCTCCACTTT

D gene: .
V gene: TRBV28
J gene: TRBJ2-5
clone size: .
CDR3 protein: CASSLRMRLETQYF
CDR3 DNA: TGTGCCAGCAGTTTAAGAATGAGGTTGGAGACCCAGTACTTC

D gene: .
V gene: TRBV20-1
J gene: TRBJ1-6
clone size: .
CDR3 protein: CSARELYQEEGYNSPLHF
CDR3 DNA: TGCAGTGCTAGAGAGTTATATCAGGAAGAGGGATATAATTCACCCCTCCACTTT

D gene: .
V gene: TRBV7-2
J gene: TRBJ2-7
clone size: few
CDR3 protein: CASSPRGLAVHEQYF
CDR3 DNA: TGTGCCAGCAGCCCCAGGGGTCTAGCTGTCCACGAGCAGTACTTC

D gene: .
V gene: TRBV3-1
J gene: TRBJ1-4
clone size: .
CDR3 protein: CASSKAGRNEKLFF
CDR3 DNA: TGTGCCAGCAGTAAAGCGGGACGGAATGAAAAACTGTTTTTT

D gene: .
V gene: TRBV20-1
J gene: TRBJ2-3
clone size: .
CDR3 protein: CSANELADATDTQYF
CDR3 DNA: TGCAGTGCTAATGAATTGGCCGATGCTACAGATACGCAGTATTTT

D gene: .
V gene: TRBV20-1
J gene: TRBJ1-2
clone size: .
CDR3 protein: CSARDPGSPTYGYTF
CDR3 DNA: TGCAGTGCTAGAGATCCTGGCAGCCCCACTTATGGCTACACCTTC

D gene: .
V gene: TRBV14
J gene: TRBJ2-5
clone size: .
CDR3 protein: CASSQFETQYF
CDR3 DNA: TGTGCCAGCAGCCAATTCGAGACCCAGTACTTC

D gene: .
V gene: TRBV7-2
J gene: TRBJ1-1
clone size: .
CDR3 protein: CASSLLTGHTEAFF
CDR3 DNA: TGTGCCAGCAGCTTACTAACCGGGCACACTGAAGCTTTCTTT

D gene: TRBD1
V gene: TRBV7-2
J gene: TRBJ1-1
clone size: few
CDR3 protein: CASSLRTGKVAFF
CDR3 DNA: TGTGCCAGCAGCTTAAGGACAGGGAAGGTTGCTTTCTTT

D gene: .
V gene: TRBV20-1
J gene: TRBJ2-7
clone size: few
CDR3 protein: CSARRGQAYEQYF
CDR3 DNA: TGCAGTGCTAGAAGGGGACAAGCCTACGAGCAGTACTTC

D gene: .
V gene: TRBV20-1
J gene: TRBJ2-7
clone size: .
CDR3 protein: CSAPRDRYEQYF
CDR3 DNA: TGCAGTGCTCCGAGGGACCGCTACGAGCAGTACTTC

D gene: TRBD2
V gene: TRBV20-1
J gene: TRBJ2-5
clone size: .
CDR3 protein: CSATSGGGETQYF
CDR3 DNA: TGCAGTGCTACTAGCGGGGGTGGGGAGACCCAGTACTTC

D gene: .
V gene: TRBV4-3
J gene: TRBJ1-2
clone size: many
CDR3 protein: CASSQANDPRYGYTF
CDR3 DNA: TGCGCCAGCAGCCAAGCCAACGATCCGCGCTATGGCTACACCTTC

D gene: .
V gene: TRBV11-2
J gene: TRBJ2-1
clone size: .
CDR3 protein: CASSVGSETQFF
CDR3 DNA: TGTGCCAGCAGCGTAGGATCAGAGACCCAGTTCTTC